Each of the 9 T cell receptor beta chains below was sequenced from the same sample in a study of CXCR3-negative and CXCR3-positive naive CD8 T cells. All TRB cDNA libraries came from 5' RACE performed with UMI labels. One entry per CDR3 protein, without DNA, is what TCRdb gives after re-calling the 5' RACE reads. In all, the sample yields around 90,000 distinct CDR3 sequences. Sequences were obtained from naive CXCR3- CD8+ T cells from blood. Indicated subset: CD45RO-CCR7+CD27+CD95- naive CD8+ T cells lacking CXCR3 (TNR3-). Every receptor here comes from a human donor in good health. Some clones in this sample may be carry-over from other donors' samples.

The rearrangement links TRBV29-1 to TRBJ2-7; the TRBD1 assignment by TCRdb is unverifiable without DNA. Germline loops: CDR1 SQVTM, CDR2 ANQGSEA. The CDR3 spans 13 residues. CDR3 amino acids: CSVVYTGPYEQYF.

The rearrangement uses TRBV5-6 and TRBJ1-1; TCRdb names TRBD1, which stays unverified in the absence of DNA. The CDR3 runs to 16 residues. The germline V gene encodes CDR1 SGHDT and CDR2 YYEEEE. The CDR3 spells CASSSTMGVSDTEAFF.

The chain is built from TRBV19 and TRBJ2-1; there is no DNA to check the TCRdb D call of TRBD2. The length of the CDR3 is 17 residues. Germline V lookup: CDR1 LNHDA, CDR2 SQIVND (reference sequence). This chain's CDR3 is CASSMIMAGGLYNEQFF.

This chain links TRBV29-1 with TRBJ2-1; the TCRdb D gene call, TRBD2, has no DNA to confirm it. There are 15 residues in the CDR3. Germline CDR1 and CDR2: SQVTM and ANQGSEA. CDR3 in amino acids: CSLLGTSGGFDEQFF.

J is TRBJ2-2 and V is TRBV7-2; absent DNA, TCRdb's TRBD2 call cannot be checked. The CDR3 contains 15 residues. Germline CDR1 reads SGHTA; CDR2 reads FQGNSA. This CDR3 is CASSPLAGSTGELFF.

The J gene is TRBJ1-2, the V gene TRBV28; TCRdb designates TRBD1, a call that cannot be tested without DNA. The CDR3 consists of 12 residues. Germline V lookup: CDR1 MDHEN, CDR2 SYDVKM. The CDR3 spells CASKWGSYGYTF.

This CDR3 is CSVEEWVENETGSSYNEQFF. The V gene is TRBV29-1, the J gene TRBJ2-1; lacking DNA, the TRBD1 call made by TCRdb goes unchecked. CDR3 size: 20 residues. The germline gives CDR1 SQVTM, CDR2 ANQGSEA.

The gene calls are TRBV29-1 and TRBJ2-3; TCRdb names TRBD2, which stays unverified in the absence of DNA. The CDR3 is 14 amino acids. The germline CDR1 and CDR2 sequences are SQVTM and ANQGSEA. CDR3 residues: CSVEPGTSGDTQYF.

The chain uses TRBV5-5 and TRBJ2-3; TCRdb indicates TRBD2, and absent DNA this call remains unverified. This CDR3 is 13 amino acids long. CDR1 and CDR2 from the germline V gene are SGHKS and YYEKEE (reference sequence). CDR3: CASGLEGGDTQYF. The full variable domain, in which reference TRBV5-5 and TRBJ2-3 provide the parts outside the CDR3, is DAGVTQSPTHLIKTRGQQVTLRCSPISGHKSVSWYQQVLGQGPQFIFQYYEKEERGRGNFPDRFSARQFPNYSSELNVNALLLGDSALYLCASGLEGGDTQYFGPGTRLTVL.